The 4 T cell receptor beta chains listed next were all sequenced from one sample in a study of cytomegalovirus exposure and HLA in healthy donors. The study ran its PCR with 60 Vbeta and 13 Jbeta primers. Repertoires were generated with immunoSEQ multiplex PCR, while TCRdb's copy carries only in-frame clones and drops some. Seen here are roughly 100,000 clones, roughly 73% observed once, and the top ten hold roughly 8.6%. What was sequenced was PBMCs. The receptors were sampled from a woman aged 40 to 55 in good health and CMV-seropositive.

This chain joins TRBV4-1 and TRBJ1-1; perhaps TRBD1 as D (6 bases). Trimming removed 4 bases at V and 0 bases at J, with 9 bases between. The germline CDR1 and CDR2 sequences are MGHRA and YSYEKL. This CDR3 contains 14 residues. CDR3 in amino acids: CASSPRTVNTEAFF. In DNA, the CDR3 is TGCGCCAGCAGCCCCAGGACAGTGAACACTGAAGCTTTCTTT.

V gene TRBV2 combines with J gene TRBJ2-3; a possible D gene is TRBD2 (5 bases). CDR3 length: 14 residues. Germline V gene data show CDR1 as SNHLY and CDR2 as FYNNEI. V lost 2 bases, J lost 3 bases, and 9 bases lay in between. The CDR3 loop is CASSEPGGTDTQYF. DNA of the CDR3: TGTGCCAGCAGTGAACCAGGAGGAACAGATACGCAGTATTTT.

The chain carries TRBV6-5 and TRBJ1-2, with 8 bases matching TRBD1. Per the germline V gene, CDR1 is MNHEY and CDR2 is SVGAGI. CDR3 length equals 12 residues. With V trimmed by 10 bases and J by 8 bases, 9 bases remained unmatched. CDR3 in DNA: TGTGCCACCGCTCAGGGGGCAGGAGGCTACACCTTC. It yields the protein CATAQGAGGYTF.

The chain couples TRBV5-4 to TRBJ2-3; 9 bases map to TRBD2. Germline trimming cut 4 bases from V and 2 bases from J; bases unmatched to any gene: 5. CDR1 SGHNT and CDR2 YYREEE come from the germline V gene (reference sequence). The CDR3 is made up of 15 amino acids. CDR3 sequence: CASSRGGRATDTQYF. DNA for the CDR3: TGTGCCAGCAGCCGGGGCGGGAGGGCCACAGATACGCAGTATTTT.